What follows is one T cell receptor (beta chain) and its context. Germline V gives CDR1 SGHAT, CDR2 FQNNGV. The CDR3 sequence is 14 residues long. Between the trimmed V and J ends, which lost 5 bases and 0 bases, there was a span of 11 bases. Everyone who took part was roughly 18 to 95 years old, and they came from 24 US areas. Cohort 3 recovery required two negative PCRs, clearance, or symptom resolution. The record originates from a study of blood T cell repertoires in COVID-19. For the study at large: From the United States, Italy and Spain came samples of acute and convalescent COVID-19. In each case, the material was cDNA or gDNA derived from T cells, B-cell-depleted T cells, or PBMCs.

Generated by immunoSEQ multiplex PCR, the TCRdb table keeps only in-frame clones and is missing some. The data show more than 350,000 clones, about 87% seen once. Sequenced: PBMCs or T cells enriched from blood (not recorded which). The J gene is TRBJ2-7, the V gene TRBV11-2; tentative D call: TRBD2 (6 bases). This TCR was sampled from a woman aged 50 to 60 who had recovered from COVID-19. Here the CDR3 DNA reads TGTGCCAGCAGCGGAGGGTTCAACTCCTACGAGCAGTACTTC. The encoded protein is CASSGGFNSYEQYF. Full variable domain (remainder filled in from reference TRBV11-2 and TRBJ2-7): EAGVAQSPRYKIIEKRQSVAFWCNPISGHATLYWYQQILGQGPKLLIQFQNNGVVDDSQLPKDRFSAERLKGVDSTLKIQPAKLEDSAVYLCASSGGFNSYEQYFGPGTRLTVT.